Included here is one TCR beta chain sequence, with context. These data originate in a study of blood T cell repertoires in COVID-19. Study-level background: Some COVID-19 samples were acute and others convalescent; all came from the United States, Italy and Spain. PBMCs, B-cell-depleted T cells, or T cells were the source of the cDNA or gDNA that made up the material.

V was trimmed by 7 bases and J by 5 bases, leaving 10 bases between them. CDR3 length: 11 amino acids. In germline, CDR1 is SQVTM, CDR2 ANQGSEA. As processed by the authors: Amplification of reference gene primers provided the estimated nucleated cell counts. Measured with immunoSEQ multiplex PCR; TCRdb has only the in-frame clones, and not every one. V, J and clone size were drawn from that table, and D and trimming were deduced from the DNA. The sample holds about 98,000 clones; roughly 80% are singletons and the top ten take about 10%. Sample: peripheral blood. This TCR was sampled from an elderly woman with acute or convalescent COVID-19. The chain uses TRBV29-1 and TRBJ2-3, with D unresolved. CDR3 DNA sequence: TGCAGCGAATACTCGGGAGATACGCAGTATTTT. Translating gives CSEYSGDTQYF.